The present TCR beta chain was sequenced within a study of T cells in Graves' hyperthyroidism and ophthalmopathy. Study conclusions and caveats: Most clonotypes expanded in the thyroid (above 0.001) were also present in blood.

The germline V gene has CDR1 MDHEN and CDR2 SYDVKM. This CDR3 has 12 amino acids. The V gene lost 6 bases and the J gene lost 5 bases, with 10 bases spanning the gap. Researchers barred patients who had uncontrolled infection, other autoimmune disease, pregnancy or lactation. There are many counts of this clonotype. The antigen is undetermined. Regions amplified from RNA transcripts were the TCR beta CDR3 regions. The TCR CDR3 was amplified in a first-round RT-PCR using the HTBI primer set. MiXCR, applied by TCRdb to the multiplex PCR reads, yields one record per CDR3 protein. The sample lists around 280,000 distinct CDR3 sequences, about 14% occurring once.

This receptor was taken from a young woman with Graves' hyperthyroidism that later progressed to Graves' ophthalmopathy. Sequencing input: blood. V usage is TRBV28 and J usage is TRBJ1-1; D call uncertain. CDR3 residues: CASSLGATEAFF. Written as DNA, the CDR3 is TGTGCCAGCAGCTTAGGAGCGACTGAAGCTTTCTTT.